This TCR beta chain was captured in a study of control samples from healthy donors and cancer patients. The repertoire was sequenced with immunoSEQ multiplex PCR; TCRdb's copy has only in-frame clones and lacks some. This sample has roughly 120,000 clones, with roughly 89% found just once. CDR1 and CDR2 (germline): MRHNA, SNTAGT. The CDR3 is 17 amino acids. The V segment lost 4 bases and the J segment 2 bases; nucleotides outside the gene matches: 11. This receptor was identified in a woman in her forties or fifties in good health. The sequenced material came from blood. The rearrangement links TRBV6-4 to TRBJ1-2; 9 nucleotides align to TRBD1. The DNA of the CDR3 is TGTGCCAGCAGTGGGGAAGGGGGACAGGGAGGAAACTATGGCTACACCTTC. Encoded protein: CASSGEGGQGGNYGYTF.